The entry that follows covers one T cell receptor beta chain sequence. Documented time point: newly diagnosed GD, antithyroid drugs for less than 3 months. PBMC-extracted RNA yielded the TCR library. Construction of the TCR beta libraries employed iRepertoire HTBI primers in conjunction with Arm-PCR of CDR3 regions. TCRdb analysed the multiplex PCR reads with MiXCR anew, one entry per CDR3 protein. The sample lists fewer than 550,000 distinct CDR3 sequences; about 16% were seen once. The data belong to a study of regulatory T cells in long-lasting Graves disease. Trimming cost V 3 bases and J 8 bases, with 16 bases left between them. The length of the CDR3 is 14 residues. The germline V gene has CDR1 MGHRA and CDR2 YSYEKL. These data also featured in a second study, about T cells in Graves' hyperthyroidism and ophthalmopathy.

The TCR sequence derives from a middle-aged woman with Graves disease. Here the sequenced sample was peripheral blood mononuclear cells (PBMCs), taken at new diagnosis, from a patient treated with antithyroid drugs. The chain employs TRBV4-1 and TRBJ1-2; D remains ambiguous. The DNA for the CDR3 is TGCGCCAGCAGCCACCAGCTGGGAGGAAGCGGCTACACCTTC. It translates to CASSHQLGGSGYTF.